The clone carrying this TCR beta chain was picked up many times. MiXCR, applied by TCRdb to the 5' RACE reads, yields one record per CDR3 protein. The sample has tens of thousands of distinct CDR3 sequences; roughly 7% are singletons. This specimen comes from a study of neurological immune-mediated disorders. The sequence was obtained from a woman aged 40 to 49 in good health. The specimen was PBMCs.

The CDR3, as DNA: TGCAGTGCTAGTGGTATGGGCAGCGGGAACACTGAAGCTTTCTTT. Translating it yields CSASGMGSGNTEAFF. V gene TRBV20-1 combines with J gene TRBJ1-1; D call uncertain. V shed 3 bases and J shed 1 base, with 15 bases lying between them. Germline V CDR1 and CDR2: DFQATT, SNEGSKA (reference sequence). The CDR3 is made up of 15 amino acids.